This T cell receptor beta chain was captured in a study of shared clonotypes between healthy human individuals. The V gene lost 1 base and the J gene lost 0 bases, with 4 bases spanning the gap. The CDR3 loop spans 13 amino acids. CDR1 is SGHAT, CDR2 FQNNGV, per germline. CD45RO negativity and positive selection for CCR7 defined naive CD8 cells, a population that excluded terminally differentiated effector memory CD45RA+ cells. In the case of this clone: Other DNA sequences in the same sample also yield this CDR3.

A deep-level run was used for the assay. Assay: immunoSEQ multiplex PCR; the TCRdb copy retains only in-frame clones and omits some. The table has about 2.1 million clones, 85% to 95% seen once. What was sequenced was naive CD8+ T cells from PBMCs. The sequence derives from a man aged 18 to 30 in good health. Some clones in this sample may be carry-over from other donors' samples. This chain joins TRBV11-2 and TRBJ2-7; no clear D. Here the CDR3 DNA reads TGTGCCAGCAGCTTAGGTTTCTCCTACGAGCAGTACTTC. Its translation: CASSLGFSYEQYF.